Shown below are 9 T cell receptor beta chains from a single sample sequenced in a study of blood T cell repertoires in COVID-19. Generated by immunoSEQ multiplex PCR, the TCRdb table keeps only in-frame clones and is missing some. The table includes almost 250,000 clones, roughly 83% detected once. Sequenced: peripheral blood. The source is a woman older than 75 with COVID-19, enrolled during active disease.

The chain recombines TRBV4-1 with TRBJ1-3; TRBD1 matches at 9 bases. After removal of 5 bases from V and 3 bases from J, the junction contained 5 bases not matched to a gene. Germline loops: CDR1 MGHRA, CDR2 YSYEKL. The CDR3 has 15 amino acids. CDR3 nucleotide sequence: TGCGCCAGCAGCGCAGGACAGGGGTTTGGAAACACCATATATTTT. This encodes CASSAGQGFGNTIYF.

The sample holds a few counts of this clone. The chain has TRBV2 and TRBJ2-5; weak D call: TRBD2 (5 bases). V gave up 5 bases and J gave up 2 bases, with 15 bases separating them. The CDR3 has 15 amino acids. Per germline, CDR1 SNHLY and CDR2 FYNNEI. CDR3 region: CASSTRASTQETQYF. For the CDR3, the DNA is TGTGCCAGCAGTACTAGGGCTAGCACACAAGAGACCCAGTACTTC.

The chain recombines TRBV11-3 with TRBJ2-1; 12 bases fit TRBD2. This CDR3 comprises 16 residues. V lost 1 base, J lost 7 bases, and 5 bases stayed unmatched. The V gene's germline CDR1 is SGHNT and CDR2 YENEEA. The CDR3: CASSLALAGGKNEQFF. For the CDR3, the DNA is TGTGCCAGCAGCTTAGCACTAGCGGGGGGAAAGAATGAGCAGTTCTTC.

The chain uses TRBV7-9 and TRBJ1-1; no clear D. The CDR3 is 13 amino acids. Germline V gives CDR1 SEHNR, CDR2 FQNEAQ (reference sequence). Deletions cut 2 bases from V and 5 bases from J, with 9 bases between. This chain's CDR3 is CASSLFGSTEAFF. In DNA, the CDR3 is TGTGCCAGCAGCTTATTTGGGAGTACTGAAGCTTTCTTT.

In DNA form, the CDR3 reads TGTGCCAGCAGCTTGACAGGGGGCTATAATTCACCCCTCCACTTT. It is translated as CASSLTGGYNSPLHF. The gene calls are TRBV5-5 and TRBJ1-6, with 8 nucleotides matching TRBD1. Per the germline V gene, CDR1 is SGHKS and CDR2 is YYEKEE (reference sequence). The CDR3 length is 15 residues. V shed 1 base, J shed 3 bases, and the junction held 0 bases outside the gene matches.

The chain combines TRBV19 with TRBJ1-1, with 12 bases matching TRBD1. J was trimmed by 8 bases and V by 6 bases; bases with no gene match: 10. CDR1 LNHDA and CDR2 SQIVND come from the germline V gene (reference sequence). This CDR3 is 15 amino acids long. The CDR3: CASRARDRGLTEAFF. Written as DNA, the CDR3 is TGTGCCAGTAGGGCTAGGGACAGGGGGCTCACGGAAGCTTTCTTT.

The J gene is TRBJ1-2, the V gene TRBV6-2 or TRBV6-3, with 9 bases identical to TRBD1. V was pared by 6 bases and J by 3 bases, with 11 bases of the junction left unmatched. The CDR3 runs to 16 residues. Germline values: CDR1 MNHEY, CDR2 SVGEGT. The CDR3 reads CASSPAGTGTYYGYTF. In DNA, the CDR3 is TGTGCCAGCAGCCCGGCCGGGACAGGGACCTACTATGGCTACACCTTC.

This chain joins TRBV28 and TRBJ1-6, with no clear D. Germline V gene lookup returns CDR1 MDHEN and CDR2 SYDVKM. CDR3 length equals 15 residues. V dropped 4 bases and J dropped 3 bases, with 10 bases sitting between them. Here the CDR3 DNA reads TGTGCCAGCAGTTCGCCGCAGAACTATAATTCACCCCTCCACTTT. As protein: CASSSPQNYNSPLHF.

V is TRBV3-1 (or the pseudogene TRBV3-2) and J is TRBJ1-3, with 7 positions matching TRBD1. V was clipped by 3 bases and J by 4 bases; unmatched bases: 6. This CDR3 has 15 residues. Germline CDR1 reads LGHDT; CDR2 reads YNNKEL (reference sequence). The CDR3 here is CASSHSMTGGNTIYF. The CDR3 DNA reads TGTGCCAGCAGCCATAGCATGACAGGGGGAAACACCATATATTTT.